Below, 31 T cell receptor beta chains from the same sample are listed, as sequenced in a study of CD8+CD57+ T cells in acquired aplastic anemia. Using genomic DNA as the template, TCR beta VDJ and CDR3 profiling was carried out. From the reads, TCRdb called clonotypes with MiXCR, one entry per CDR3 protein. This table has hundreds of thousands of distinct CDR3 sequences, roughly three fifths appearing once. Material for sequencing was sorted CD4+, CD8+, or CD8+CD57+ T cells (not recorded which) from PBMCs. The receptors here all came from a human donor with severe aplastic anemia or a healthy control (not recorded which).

CDR3 nucleotides: TGTGCCAGCAGTTATAAAGTCCCGCGGAGCACCGGGGAGCTGTTTTTT. It codes for CASSYKVPRSTGELFF. The chain is built from TRBV6-2 or TRBV6-3 and TRBJ2-2; D uncertain. The ends were cut back, 3 bases at V and 4 bases at J, with 15 bases in the middle. The CDR3 has 16 residues. Germline V CDR1 and CDR2: MNHEY, SVGEGT.

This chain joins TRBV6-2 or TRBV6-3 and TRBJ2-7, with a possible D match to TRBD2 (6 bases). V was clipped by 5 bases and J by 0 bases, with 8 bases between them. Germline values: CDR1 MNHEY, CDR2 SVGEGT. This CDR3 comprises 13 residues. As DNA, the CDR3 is TGTGCCAGCAGTGGACTATCCTCCTACGAGCAGTACGTC. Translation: CASSGLSSYEQYV.

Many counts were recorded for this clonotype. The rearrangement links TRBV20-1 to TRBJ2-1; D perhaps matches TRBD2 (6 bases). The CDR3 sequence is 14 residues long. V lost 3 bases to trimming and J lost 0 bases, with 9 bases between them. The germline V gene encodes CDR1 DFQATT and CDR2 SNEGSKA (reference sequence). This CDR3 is CSARAGPSYNEQFF. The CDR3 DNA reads TGCAGTGCTAGGGCGGGGCCCTCCTACAATGAGCAGTTCTTC.

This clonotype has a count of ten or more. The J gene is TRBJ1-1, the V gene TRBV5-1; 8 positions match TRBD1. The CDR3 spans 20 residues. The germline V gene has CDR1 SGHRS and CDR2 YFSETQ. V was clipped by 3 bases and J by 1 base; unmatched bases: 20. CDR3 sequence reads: CASSSRNRTRDRRPNTEAFF. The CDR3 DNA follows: TGCGCCAGCAGCTCACGTAACCGAACTCGGGACAGGAGACCGAACACTGAAGCTTTCTTT. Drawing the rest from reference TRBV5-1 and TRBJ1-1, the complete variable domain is KAGVTQTPRYLIKTRGQQVTLSCSPISGHRSVSWYQQTPGQGLQFLFEYFSETQRNKGNFPGRFSGRQFSNSRSEMNVSTLELGDSALYLCASSSRNRTRDRRPNTEAFFGQGTRLTVV.

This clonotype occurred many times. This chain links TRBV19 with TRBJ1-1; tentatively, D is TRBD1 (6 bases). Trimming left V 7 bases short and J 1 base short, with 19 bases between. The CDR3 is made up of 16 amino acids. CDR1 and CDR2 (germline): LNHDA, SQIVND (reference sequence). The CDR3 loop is CASKLDSEIPNTEAFF. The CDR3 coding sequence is TGTGCCAGTAAGTTGGACAGTGAAATCCCGAACACTGAAGCTTTCTTT.

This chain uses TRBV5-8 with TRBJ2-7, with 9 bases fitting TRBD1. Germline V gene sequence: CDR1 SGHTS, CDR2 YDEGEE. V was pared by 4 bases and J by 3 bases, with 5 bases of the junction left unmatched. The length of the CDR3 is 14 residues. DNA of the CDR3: TGTGCCAGCAGCCCGGACAGGGGAGACTACGAGCAGTACTTC. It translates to CASSPDRGDYEQYF.

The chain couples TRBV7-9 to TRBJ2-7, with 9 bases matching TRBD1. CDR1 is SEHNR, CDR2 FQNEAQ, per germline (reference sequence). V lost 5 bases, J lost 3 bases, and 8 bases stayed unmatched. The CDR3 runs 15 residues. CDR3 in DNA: TGTGCCAGCAGCCCGAGACAGGGGGGGAACTACGAGCAGTACTTC. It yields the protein CASSPRQGGNYEQYF.

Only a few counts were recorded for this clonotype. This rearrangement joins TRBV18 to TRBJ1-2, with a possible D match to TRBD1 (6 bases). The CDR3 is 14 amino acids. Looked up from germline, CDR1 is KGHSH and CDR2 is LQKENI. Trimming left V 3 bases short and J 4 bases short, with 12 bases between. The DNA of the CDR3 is TGTGCCAGCTCACCGGGGACGACAGGCTATGGCTACACCTTC. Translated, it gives CASSPGTTGYGYTF.

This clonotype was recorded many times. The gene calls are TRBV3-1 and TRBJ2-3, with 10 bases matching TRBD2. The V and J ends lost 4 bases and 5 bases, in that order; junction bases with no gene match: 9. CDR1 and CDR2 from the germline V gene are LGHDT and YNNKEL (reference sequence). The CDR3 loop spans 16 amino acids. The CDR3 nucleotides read TGTGCCAGCAGCCTAGGACTAGCGGTGATCGGAGATACGCAGTATTTT. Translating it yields CASSLGLAVIGDTQYF.

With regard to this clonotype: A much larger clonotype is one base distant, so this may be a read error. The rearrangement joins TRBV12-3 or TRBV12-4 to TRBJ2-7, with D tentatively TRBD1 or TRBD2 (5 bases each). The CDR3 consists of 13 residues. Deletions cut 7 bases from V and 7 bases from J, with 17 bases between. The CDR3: CASTPGRSYEQYF. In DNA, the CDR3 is TGTGCCAGCACCCCGGGACGGAGCTATGAGCAGTACTTC.

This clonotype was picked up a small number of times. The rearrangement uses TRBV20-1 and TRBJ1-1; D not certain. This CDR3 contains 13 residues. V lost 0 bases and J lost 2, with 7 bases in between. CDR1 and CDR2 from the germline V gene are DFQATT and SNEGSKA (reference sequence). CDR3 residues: CSARDNRNTEAFF. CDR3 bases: TGCAGTGCTAGAGACAACAGAAACACTGAAGCTTTCTTT.

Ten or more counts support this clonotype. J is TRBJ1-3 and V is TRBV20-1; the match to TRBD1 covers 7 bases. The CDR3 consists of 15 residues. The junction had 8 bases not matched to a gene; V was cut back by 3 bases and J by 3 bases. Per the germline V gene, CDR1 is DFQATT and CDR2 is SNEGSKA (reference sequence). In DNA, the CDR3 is TGCAGTGCTAGGGCAGCGAGGGGGCTTGGAAACACCATATATTTT. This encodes CSARAARGLGNTIYF.

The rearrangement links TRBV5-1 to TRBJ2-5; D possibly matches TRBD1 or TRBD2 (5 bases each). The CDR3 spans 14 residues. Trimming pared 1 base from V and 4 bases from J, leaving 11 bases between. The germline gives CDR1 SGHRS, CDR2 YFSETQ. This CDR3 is CASSLRKGRETQYF. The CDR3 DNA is TGCGCCAGCAGCTTGAGAAAGGGACGAGAGACCCAGTACTTC.

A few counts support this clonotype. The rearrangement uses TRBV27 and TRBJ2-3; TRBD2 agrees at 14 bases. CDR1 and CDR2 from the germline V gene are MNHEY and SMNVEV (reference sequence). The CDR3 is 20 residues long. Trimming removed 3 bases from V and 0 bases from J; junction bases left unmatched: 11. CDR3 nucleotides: TGTGCCAGCAGTTTTCCCGGACTAGCGGGGGGCCCTACTAGCACAGATACGCAGTATTTT. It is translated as CASSFPGLAGGPTSTDTQYF.

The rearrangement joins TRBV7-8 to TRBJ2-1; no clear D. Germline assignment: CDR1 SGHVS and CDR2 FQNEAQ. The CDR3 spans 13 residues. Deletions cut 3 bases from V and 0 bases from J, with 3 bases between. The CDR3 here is CASSFTSYNEQFF. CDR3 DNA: TGTGCCAGCAGCTTTACCTCCTACAATGAGCAGTTCTTC.

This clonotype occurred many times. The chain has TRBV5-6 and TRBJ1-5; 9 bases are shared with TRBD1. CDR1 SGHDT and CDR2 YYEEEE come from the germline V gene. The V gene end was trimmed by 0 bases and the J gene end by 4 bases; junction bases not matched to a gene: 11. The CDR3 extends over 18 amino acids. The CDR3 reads CASSLARDRVPVNQPQHF. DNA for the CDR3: TGTGCCAGCAGCTTGGCGAGGGACAGGGTTCCTGTAAATCAGCCCCAGCATTTT.

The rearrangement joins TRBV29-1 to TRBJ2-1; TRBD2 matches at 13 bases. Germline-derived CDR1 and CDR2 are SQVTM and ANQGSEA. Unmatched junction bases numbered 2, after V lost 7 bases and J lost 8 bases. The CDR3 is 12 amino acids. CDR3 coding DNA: TGCAGCGACACTAGCGGGAGGGATGAGCAGTTCTTC. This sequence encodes CSDTSGRDEQFF.

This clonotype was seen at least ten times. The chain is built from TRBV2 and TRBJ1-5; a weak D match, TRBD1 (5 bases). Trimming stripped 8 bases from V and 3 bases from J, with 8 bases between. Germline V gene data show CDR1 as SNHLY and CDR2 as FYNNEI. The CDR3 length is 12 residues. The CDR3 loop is CASRGINQPQHF. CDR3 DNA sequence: TGTGCCAGCCGGGGCATCAATCAGCCCCAGCATTTT.

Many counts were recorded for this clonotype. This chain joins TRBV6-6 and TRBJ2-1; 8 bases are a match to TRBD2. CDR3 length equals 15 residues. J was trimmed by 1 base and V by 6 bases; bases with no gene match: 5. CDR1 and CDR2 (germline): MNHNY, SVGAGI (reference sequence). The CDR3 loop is CASRYAGGSYNEQFF. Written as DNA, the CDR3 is TGTGCCAGCAGGTACGCGGGGGGTTCCTACAATGAGCAGTTCTTC.

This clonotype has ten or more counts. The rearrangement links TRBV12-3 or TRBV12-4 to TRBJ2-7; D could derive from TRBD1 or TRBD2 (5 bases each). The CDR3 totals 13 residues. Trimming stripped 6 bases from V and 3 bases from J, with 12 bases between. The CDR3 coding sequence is TGTGCCAGCAGATATGGGACCCTCTACGAGCAGTACTTC. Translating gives CASRYGTLYEQYF.

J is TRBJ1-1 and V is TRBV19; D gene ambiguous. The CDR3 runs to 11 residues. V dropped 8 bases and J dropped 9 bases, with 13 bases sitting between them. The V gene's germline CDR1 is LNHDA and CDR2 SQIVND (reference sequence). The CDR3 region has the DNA TGTGCCAGTGGAACCACGGCCCAAGCTTTCTTT. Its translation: CASGTTAQAFF.

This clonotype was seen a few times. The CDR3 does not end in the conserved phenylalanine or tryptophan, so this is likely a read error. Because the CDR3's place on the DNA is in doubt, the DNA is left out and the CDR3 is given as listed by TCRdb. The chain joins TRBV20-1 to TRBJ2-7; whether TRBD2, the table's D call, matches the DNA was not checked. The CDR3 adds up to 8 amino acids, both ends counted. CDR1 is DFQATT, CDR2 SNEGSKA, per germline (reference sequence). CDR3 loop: CSARVASG.

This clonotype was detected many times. CDR3 residues: CASSSGWGTSPDTQYF. For the CDR3, the DNA is TGTGCCAGCAGTTCGGGGTGGGGGACCTCACCAGATACGCAGTATTTT. The V gene is TRBV9, the J gene TRBJ2-3; D is perhaps TRBD1 or TRBD2 (5 bases each). The CDR3 covers 16 residues. The V gene's germline CDR1 is SGDLS and CDR2 YYNGEE. V lost 5 bases and J lost 4, with 20 bases in between.

The CDR3 is CASSSRPGGTGELFF. The CDR3 DNA reads as TGTGCCAGCAGCTCCCGGCCCGGCGGCACCGGGGAGCTGTTTTTT. This chain links TRBV7-3 with TRBJ2-2; unclear D gene. V dropped 4 bases and J dropped 4 bases, with 13 bases sitting between them. The CDR3 covers 15 residues. Germline lookup yields CDR1 SGHTA and CDR2 FQGTGA.

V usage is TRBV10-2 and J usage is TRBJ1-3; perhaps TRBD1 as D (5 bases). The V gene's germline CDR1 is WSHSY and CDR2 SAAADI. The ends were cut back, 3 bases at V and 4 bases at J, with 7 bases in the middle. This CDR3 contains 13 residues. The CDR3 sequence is CASSDGAGNTIYF. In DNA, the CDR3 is TGCGCCAGCAGTGACGGGGCGGGAAACACCATATATTTT.

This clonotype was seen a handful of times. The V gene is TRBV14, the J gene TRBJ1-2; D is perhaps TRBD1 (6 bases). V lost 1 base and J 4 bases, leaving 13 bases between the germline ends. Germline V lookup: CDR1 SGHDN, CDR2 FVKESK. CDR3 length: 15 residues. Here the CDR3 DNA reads TGTGCCAGCAGCCAAGGGGGAGGCAGGGGCTATGGCTACACCTTC. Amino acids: CASSQGGGRGYGYTF.

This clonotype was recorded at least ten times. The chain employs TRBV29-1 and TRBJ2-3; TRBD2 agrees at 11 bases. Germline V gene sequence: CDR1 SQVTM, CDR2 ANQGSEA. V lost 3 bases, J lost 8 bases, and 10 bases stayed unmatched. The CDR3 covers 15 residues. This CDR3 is CSVDASGGLPGTQYF. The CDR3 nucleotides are TGCAGCGTTGATGCTAGCGGGGGGCTCCCCGGTACGCAGTATTTT.

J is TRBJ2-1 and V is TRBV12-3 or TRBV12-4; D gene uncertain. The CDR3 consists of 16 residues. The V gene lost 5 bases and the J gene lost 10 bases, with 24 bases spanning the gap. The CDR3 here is CASSPQVVAGSGEQFF. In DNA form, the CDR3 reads TGTGCCAGCAGTCCTCAAGTCGTAGCCGGTTCCGGGGAGCAGTTCTTC.

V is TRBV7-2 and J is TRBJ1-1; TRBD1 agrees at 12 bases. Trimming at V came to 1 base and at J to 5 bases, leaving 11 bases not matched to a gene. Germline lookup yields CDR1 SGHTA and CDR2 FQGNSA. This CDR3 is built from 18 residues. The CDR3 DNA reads TGTGCCAGCAGCTTAGACGGGGGGACAGGGGGCGTTGGGACTGAAGCTTTCTTT. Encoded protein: CASSLDGGTGGVGTEAFF.

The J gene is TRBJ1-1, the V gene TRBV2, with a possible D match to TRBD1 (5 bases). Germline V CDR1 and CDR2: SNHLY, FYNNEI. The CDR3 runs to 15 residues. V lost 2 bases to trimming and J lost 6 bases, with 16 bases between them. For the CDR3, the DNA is TGTGCCAGCAGTGAAAGGGCAGGGAACCTCCCTGAAGCTTTCTTT. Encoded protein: CASSERAGNLPEAFF.

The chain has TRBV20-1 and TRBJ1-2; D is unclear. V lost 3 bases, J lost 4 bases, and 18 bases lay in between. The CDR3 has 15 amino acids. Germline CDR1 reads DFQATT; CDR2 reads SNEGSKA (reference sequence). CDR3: CSASSPSGGVYGYTF. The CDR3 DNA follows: TGCAGTGCTAGCTCTCCGTCGGGAGGTGTCTATGGCTACACCTTC.